This is a list of T cell receptor beta chains from one sample in a study of cytomegalovirus exposure and HLA in healthy donors. Profiled with immunoSEQ multiplex PCR; TCRdb holds only in-frame clones, not every one. The sample lists under 200,000 clones; more than 60% were seen once. The specimen was PBMCs. The receptors originated from a male donor in good health and CMV-seronegative. Each CDR3 is given with its conserved first and last residue. D genes are given only for firm matches. Rows may omit the clone size; those that give it use once, few, many or a size class.

V	J	D	size	DNA	CDR3
TRBV11-2	TRBJ2-2	TRBD1	once	TGTGCCAGCAGCAAGACAGGGGGTGCCGGGGAGCTGTTTTTT	CASSKTGGAGELFF
TRBV6-5	TRBJ1-1	.	.	TGTGCCACTTTAAAGGAGGGAAAGGCCACTGAAGCTTTCTTT	CATLKEGKATEAFF
TRBV6-4	TRBJ2-3	.	few	TGTGCCAGCAGTGACTCGCAGGGTTCTAGCACAGATACGCAGTATTTT	CASSDSQGSSTDTQYF
TRBV7-8	TRBJ2-5	TRBD2	.	TGTGCCAGCAGCCCGGGGGCGGCGGGGGGCGGAGAGACCCAGTACTTC	CASSPGAAGGGETQYF
TRBV28	TRBJ2-7	.	.	TGTGCCAGCATTGGAAGCCGGGACGAGCAGTACTTC	CASIGSRDEQYF
TRBV5-1	TRBJ2-7	TRBD1	.	TGCGCCAGCAGCAGGAACACAGGGGCACCCTACGAGCAGTACTTC	CASSRNTGAPYEQYF
TRBV28	TRBJ2-1	.	.	TGTGCCAGCAGTTCCGGGCCCATAGGGGACACCAATGAGCAGTTCTTC	CASSSGPIGDTNEQFF
TRBV11-1	TRBJ1-2	.	.	TGTGCCAGCAGCTTACCAGGTCCCTATGGCTACACCTTC	CASSLPGPYGYTF
TRBV7-9	TRBJ2-5	TRBD1	.	TGTGCCAGCAGCTTAGCGGGGACAGGGGTTGTGGAGACCCAGTACTTC	CASSLAGTGVVETQYF
TRBV4-1	TRBJ2-7	TRBD2	few	TGCGCCAGCAGCCAGAAGACCCCAGGACTAGCGGGAGGAATCTCCTACGAGCAGTACTTC	CASSQKTPGLAGGISYEQYF
TRBV18	TRBJ1-4	.	.	TGTGCCAGCTCACCGCAACCACAGGGAGTTAATGAAAAACTGTTTTTT	CASSPQPQGVNEKLFF
TRBV7-2	TRBJ2-3	TRBD2	.	TGTGCCAGCAGCACCGGGACTAGCGCTAATACGCAGTATTTT	CASSTGTSANTQYF
TRBV6-5	TRBJ2-7	.	.	TGTGCCAGCAGTTACTCGGCGGGGGCCAGCTCCTACGAGCAGTACTTC	CASSYSAGASSYEQYF
TRBV6-5	TRBJ1-2	.	.	TGTGCCAGCAGTTACTCGAGGTGGTCCGGCGGCTACACCTTC	CASSYSRWSGGYTF
TRBV7-9	TRBJ2-1	TRBD2	.	TGTGCCAGCAGCTTAAGTCTAGCGGGAAGCTACAATGAGCAGTTCTTC	CASSLSLAGSYNEQFF
TRBV10-2	TRBJ1-1	TRBD1	once	TGCGCCAGCATGGTAGCAGGGGGGAACACTGAAGCTTTCTTT	CASMVAGGNTEAFF
TRBV2	TRBJ1-5	.	.	TGTGCCAGCAACAACCAGGTAGGGCCCCAGCATTTT	CASNNQVGPQHF
TRBV27	TRBJ2-7	TRBD2	.	TGTGCCAGTGGACTAGCGGACTCCTACGAGCAGTACTTC	CASGLADSYEQYF
TRBV5-1	TRBJ2-3	TRBD2	.	TGCGCCAGCAGCTTACCAACTAGCGGGGGGGCCGCAGATACGCAGTATTTT	CASSLPTSGGAADTQYF
TRBV10-1	TRBJ2-2	TRBD2	.	TGCGCCAGCAGTTCAAAGGGACTAGGAAACACCGGGGAGCTGTTTTTT	CASSSKGLGNTGELFF
TRBV5-6	TRBJ2-7	.	.	TGTGCCAGCAGCTTGTCGCCAGGGGACACCTACGAGCAGTACTTC	CASSLSPGDTYEQYF
TRBV7-9	TRBJ2-3	.	.	TGTGCCAGCAGCTTCGGGACTAGCACAGATACGCAGTATTTT	CASSFGTSTDTQYF
TRBV5-4	TRBJ2-3	TRBD2	.	TGTGCCAGCAGCTTAAGCGGGAGGGCAACAGATACGCAGTATTTT	CASSLSGRATDTQYF
TRBV18	TRBJ1-2	TRBD1	.	TGTGCCAGCTCACGCACGACAGGGTTAGACTATGGCTACACCTTC	CASSRTTGLDYGYTF
TRBV11-3	TRBJ2-1	.	once	TGTGCCAGCAGCTTAGTGACGGGCGGGGAGCAGTTCTTC	CASSLVTGGEQFF
TRBV5-6	TRBJ2-3	TRBD2	.	TGTGCCAGCAGCTTGCGGGGCGCGGGGGTAGATACGCAGTATTTT	CASSLRGAGVDTQYF
TRBV19	TRBJ2-2	.	.	TGTGCCAGTAGTAAGACAGGAGGTAGGACCGGGGAGCTGTTTTTT	CASSKTGGRTGELFF
TRBV7-9	TRBJ1-1	.	.	TGTGCCAGCAGCTTAGTTCTAGGGGAAAACACTGAAGCTTTCTTT	CASSLVLGENTEAFF
TRBV19	TRBJ1-5	.	.	TGTGCCAGTAAGAGCAGGGTTATGGATCAGCCCCAGCATTTT	CASKSRVMDQPQHF
TRBV30	TRBJ1-1	.	.	TGTGCCTGGAGTGTTGGCAGGGTAAACACTGAAGCTTTCTTT	CAWSVGRVNTEAFF
TRBV19	TRBJ2-7	TRBD2	.	TGTGCCAGTAGTATCGAGCGGGGGAGCTCCTACGAGCAGTACTTC	CASSIERGSSYEQYF
TRBV7-3	TRBJ2-3	TRBD2	.	TGTGCCAGCAGCTACTTAGCGGGGGCCGGGAAGGATACGCAGTATTTT	CASSYLAGAGKDTQYF
TRBV5-1	TRBJ2-7	TRBD1	.	TGCGCCAGCAGCCCGGGACAGTGGATCGACGAGCAGTACTTC	CASSPGQWIDEQYF
TRBV11-2	TRBJ1-1	TRBD1	.	TGTGCCAGCTTCCGGACAGGACATACTGAAGCTTTCTTT	CASFRTGHTEAFF
TRBV10-3	TRBJ1-2	.	.	TGTGCCATCAGTGATGAACAGGGCCCCTATGGCTACACCTTC	CAISDEQGPYGYTF
TRBV5-4	TRBJ2-7	TRBD1	.	TGTGCCAGCAGCTTCGTCGGGACAGGGGGCTACGAGCAGTACTTC	CASSFVGTGGYEQYF
TRBV6-1	TRBJ1-2	.	few	TGTGCCAGCAGAGCAACACAGGGTATTAGCTATGGCTACACCTTC	CASRATQGISYGYTF
TRBV5-6	TRBJ1-2	TRBD1	.	TGTGCCAGCAGCTTGGGGGACAGACTAAACTATGGCTACACCTTC	CASSLGDRLNYGYTF
TRBV4-1	TRBJ2-5	TRBD2	few	TGCGCCAGCAGCCAAATTGAGCGGGGGTGGGAGACCCAGTACTTC	CASSQIERGWETQYF
TRBV6-1	TRBJ1-2	.	.	TGTGCCAGCACTCGAACACCGACTAACTATGGCTACACCTTC	CASTRTPTNYGYTF
TRBV7-9	TRBJ1-4	.	.	TGTGCCAGCAGCTTAACGGCAACTAATGAAAAACTGTTTTTT	CASSLTATNEKLFF
TRBV6-4	TRBJ1-5	.	few	TGTGCCAGCAGTCCCCATGGGGGGAGCAATCAGCCCCAGCATTTT	CASSPHGGSNQPQHF
TRBV7-2	TRBJ2-1	TRBD2	.	TGTGCCAGCAGCCCCGCGGGGAGGGCCAATGAGCAGTTCTTC	CASSPAGRANEQFF
TRBV28	TRBJ1-2	TRBD1	.	TGTGCCAGCAGTCCTACAGGGGAGTATGACTATGGCTACACCTTC	CASSPTGEYDYGYTF
TRBV6-4	TRBJ2-7	TRBD1	.	TGTGCCAGCAGTGACGACCGGGACAGTGGACCCTACGAGCAGTACTTC	CASSDDRDSGPYEQYF
TRBV28	TRBJ2-2	TRBD1	.	TGTGCCAGCAGTTTATGGGGAACCGGGACAGGGGGCGGGGAGCTGTTTTTT	CASSLWGTGTGGGELFF
TRBV19	TRBJ2-6	.	few	TGTGCCAGTACTGAGTCGGGGGCCAACGTCCTGACTTTC	CASTESGANVLTF
TRBV6-5	TRBJ2-3	TRBD2	.	TGTGCCAGCAGCGGCGGGGGGAGGTCATCAGATACGCAGTATTTT	CASSGGGRSSDTQYF
TRBV2	TRBJ1-2	TRBD1	.	TGTGCCAGCAGTGCCCTGGGACAGGGGGCTCGGGGCTACACCTTC	CASSALGQGARGYTF
TRBV6-5	TRBJ1-1	.	few	TGTGCCAGCAGCCCTCGTTCTCCCACTGAAGCTTTCTTT	CASSPRSPTEAFF
TRBV2	TRBJ2-5	TRBD1	.	TGTGCCAGCAGTGGACAGGGGGCCCCTCAAGAGACCCAGTACTTC	CASSGQGAPQETQYF
TRBV15	TRBJ1-2	TRBD1	.	TGTGCCACCAGCCCCCTGGACAGGGTGGACTATGGCTACACCTTC	CATSPLDRVDYGYTF
TRBV15	TRBJ2-5	TRBD1	.	TGTGCCACCAGCAGAGATAAAGGGGGCGGTGGCAAGGACCAGTACTTC	CATSRDKGGGGKDQYF
TRBV12-5	TRBJ1-5	.	.	TGTGCTAGTGGCCCGTATAGCAATCAGCCCCAGCATTTT	CASGPYSNQPQHF
TRBV9	TRBJ2-7	TRBD2	.	TGTGCCAGCAGCGGCGGACTAGCGGACTACGAGCAGTACTTC	CASSGGLADYEQYF
TRBV7-3	TRBJ2-5	TRBD2	.	TGTGCCAGCAGCCCTAGACTAGCGGGAGTCGAGACCCAGTACTTC	CASSPRLAGVETQYF
TRBV7-6	TRBJ1-1	.	.	TGTGCCAGCAGCATAGAAAGGGGCGTTGAAGCTTTCTTT	CASSIERGVEAFF
TRBV7-9	TRBJ1-2	TRBD1	.	TGTGCCAGCAGGGCGGGACAGGGAAGTTCTTATGGCTACACCTTC	CASRAGQGSSYGYTF
TRBV6-1	TRBJ2-2	.	.	TGTGCCAGCAGCGGCGGGACGGACACCGGGGAGCTGTTTTTT	CASSGGTDTGELFF